This note documents a single T cell receptor beta chain sequence. The antigen remains unidentified. This sample is drawn from a study of cytomegalovirus exposure and HLA in healthy donors. Study-wide findings and caveats: According to a later analysis, donors in an Asian-associated ancestry cluster reportedly had fewer N-insertions than the roughly 640-donor mean. Accurate HLA-A and HLA-B prediction from TCR beta sequences was reported for most subjects. A later look showed TCR association rates differing by HLA locus, highest for DRB1 and lowest for HLA-C.

60 Vbeta and 13 Jbeta primers were used in PCR. Only in-frame clones appear in the TCRdb table, and some are missing; sequencing was by immunoSEQ multiplex PCR. The table records about 170,000 clones, 60% to 80% of them present only once. V gave up 0 bases and J gave up 5 bases; unmatched junction bases: 7. CDR1 MNHEY and CDR2 SMNVEV come from the germline V gene (reference sequence). The CDR3 is 16 amino acids. The sequence was collected from a middle-aged man in good health and CMV-seronegative. Sequenced material: PBMCs. The rearrangement links TRBV27 to TRBJ2-3; 8 bases map to TRBD2. The CDR3 sequence is CASSLSTGTRVDTQYF. The CDR3 DNA sequence: TGTGCCAGCAGTTTATCGACCGGGACTAGGGTAGATACGCAGTATTTT.